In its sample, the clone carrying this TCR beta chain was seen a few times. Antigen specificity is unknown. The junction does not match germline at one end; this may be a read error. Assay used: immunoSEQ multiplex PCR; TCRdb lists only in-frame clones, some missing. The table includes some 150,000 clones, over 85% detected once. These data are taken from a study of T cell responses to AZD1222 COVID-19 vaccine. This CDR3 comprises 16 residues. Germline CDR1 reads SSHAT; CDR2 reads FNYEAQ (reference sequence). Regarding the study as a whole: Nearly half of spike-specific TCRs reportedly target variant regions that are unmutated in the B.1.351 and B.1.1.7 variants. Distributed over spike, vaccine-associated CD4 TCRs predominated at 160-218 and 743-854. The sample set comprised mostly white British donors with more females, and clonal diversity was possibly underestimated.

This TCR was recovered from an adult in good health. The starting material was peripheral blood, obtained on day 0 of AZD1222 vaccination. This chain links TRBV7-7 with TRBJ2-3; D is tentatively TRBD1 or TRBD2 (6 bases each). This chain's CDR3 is CASSPVLGGPTDTQYF. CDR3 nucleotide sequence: TGTGCTAGCAGTCCCGTTTTGGGGGGCCCCACAGATACGCAGTATTTT.